What follows are 28 T cell receptor beta chains derived from one specimen sequenced in a study of T cell responses to AZD1222 COVID-19 vaccine. Generated by immunoSEQ multiplex PCR, the TCRdb table keeps only in-frame clones and is missing some. In the table there are roughly 60,000 clones, approximately 90% of which are singletons. This specimen was peripheral blood, taken on day 0 of AZD1222 vaccination. The source is an adult in good health.

The rearrangement joins TRBV6-5 to TRBJ1-2; D remains ambiguous. Germline V gene data show CDR1 as MNHEY and CDR2 as SVGAGI. V was cut by 10 bases and J by 8 bases, with 23 bases left in between. The length of the CDR3 is 14 residues. CDR3 DNA: TGTGCCACCAAGAGTATAGACACCCGTCGGGGCTACACCTTC. Amino acid sequence: CATKSIDTRRGYTF.

This rearrangement joins TRBV12-3 or TRBV12-4 to TRBJ2-7; TRBD1 or TRBD2 may be the D gene (5 bases each). Trimming stripped 5 bases from V and 8 bases from J, with 10 bases between. The CDR3 loop spans 11 amino acids. CDR3 nucleotides: TGTGCCAGCAGTCCCGGGACGCAGCAGTACTTC. Its translation is CASSPGTQQYF.

The chain recombines TRBV7-2 with TRBJ1-1; D call uncertain. Trimming took 7 bases from V and 0 from J, leaving 9 bases between them. Germline V lookup: CDR1 SGHTA, CDR2 FQGNSA. The CDR3 sequence is 13 residues long. CDR3 sequence reads: CASTGGMNTEAFF. In DNA, the CDR3 is TGTGCCAGCACCGGTGGGATGAACACTGAAGCTTTCTTT.

The chain combines TRBV7-9 with TRBJ2-5, with 7 bases fitting TRBD2. Trimming removed 7 bases from V and 4 bases from J; junction bases left unmatched: 9. This CDR3 is 14 amino acids long. Germline V CDR1 and CDR2: SEHNR, FQNEAQ (reference sequence). CDR3 protein: CASTPREGSETQYF. The CDR3 bases are TGTGCCAGCACTCCCAGGGAGGGGTCAGAGACCCAGTACTTC.

CDR3 sequence reads: CASSPRTSGGLVTQYF. The CDR3 nucleotides read TGCGCCAGCAGCCCCCGGACTAGCGGGGGGCTGGTGACGCAGTATTTT. J is TRBJ2-3 and V is TRBV4-1; TRBD2 aligns across 14 bases. The ends lost 4 bases at V and 9 bases at J; junction bases unmatched: 9. Germline V CDR1 and CDR2: MGHRA, YSYEKL. The CDR3 length is 16 residues.

The CDR3 coding sequence is TGTGCCAGCAGCCAGGTTACTAGCGGGGGCACAGATACGCAGTATTTT. Translation gives CASSQVTSGGTDTQYF. The chain couples TRBV3-1 (or the pseudogene TRBV3-2) to TRBJ2-3; 10 nucleotides line up with TRBD2. Germline CDR1 LGHDT, CDR2 YNNKEL (reference sequence). The V segment lost 3 bases and the J segment 1 base; nucleotides outside the gene matches: 4. The CDR3 runs 16 residues.

The CDR3 DNA is TGCGCCAGCAGCCCCGGGACAATATCATACAATGAGCAGTTCTTC. The encoded protein is CASSPGTISYNEQFF. The chain carries TRBV5-1 and TRBJ2-1, with a tentative D call TRBD1 (6 bases). The CDR3 spans 15 residues. The ends were cut back, 4 bases at V and 4 bases at J, with 15 bases in the middle. CDR1 and CDR2 from the germline V gene are SGHRS and YFSETQ.

The chain couples TRBV12-3 or TRBV12-4 to TRBJ1-1; D unresolved. Trimming stripped 6 bases from V and 4 bases from J, with 6 bases between. This CDR3 contains 11 residues. CDR3 coding DNA: TGTGCCAGCAGCCCGCTCACTGAAGCTTTCTTT. As protein: CASSPLTEAFF.

CDR3 loop: CAWSARTGSYEQYF. As DNA, the CDR3 is TGTGCCTGGAGTGCTCGGACAGGGAGCTACGAGCAGTACTTC. The chain recombines TRBV30 with TRBJ2-7, with 8 bases aligning to TRBD1. The CDR3 has 14 residues. V trimming: 1 base; J trimming: 3 bases; junction bases outside the gene matches: 5. Germline CDR1 is GTSNPN and CDR2 is SVGIG (reference sequence).

The chain joins TRBV15 to TRBJ2-2, with unresolved D. The CDR3 has 16 amino acids. Germline V gene sequence: CDR1 LNHNV, CDR2 YYDKDF (reference sequence). V lost 0 bases, J lost 5 bases, and 13 bases lay in between. The CDR3 DNA sequence: TGTGCCACCAGCAGAGATACGCCGTCGAGGACCGGGGAGCTGTTTTTT. Amino acid sequence: CATSRDTPSRTGELFF.

The chain links TRBV30 to TRBJ1-1; the D is unclear. The CDR3 spans 11 residues. Germline loops: CDR1 GTSNPN, CDR2 SVGIG (reference sequence). The V and J ends lost 0 bases and 8 bases respectively, with 7 bases between them. Here the CDR3 DNA reads TGTGCCTGGAGTGTAATGGGGGAAGCTTTCTTT. It codes for CAWSVMGEAFF.

The V call is TRBV6-6, the J call TRBJ1-2, with TRBD1 matching over 7 bases. Trimming cost V 6 bases and J 4 bases; bases outside gene matches: 11. CDR3 size: 15 residues. Germline V CDR1 and CDR2: MNHNY, SVGAGI (reference sequence). The CDR3 nucleotides are TGTGCCAGCAGCAGGGGACAGCCCAGAGGCTATGGCTACACCTTC. This codes for CASSRGQPRGYGYTF.

V and J are TRBV11-1 and TRBJ2-7; D may be TRBD1 (6 bases). Per germline, CDR1 SGHAT and CDR2 FQDESV (reference sequence). The germline V and J ends were trimmed by 5 bases and 1 base, with 9 bases remaining between them. The CDR3 contains 13 residues. The CDR3 nucleotides are TGTGCCAGCAGCGACAGGACTTCCTACGAGCAGTACTTC. It translates to CASSDRTSYEQYF.

The rearrangement joins TRBV3-1 (or the pseudogene TRBV3-2) to TRBJ2-5; D gene unclear. This CDR3 is 12 amino acids long. CDR1 LGHDT and CDR2 YNNKEL come from the germline V gene (reference sequence). The V gene lost 2 bases and the J gene lost 4 bases, with 5 bases spanning the gap. Written as DNA, the CDR3 is TGTGCCAGCAGCCAAATTCCAGAGACCCAGTACTTC. This codes for CASSQIPETQYF.

Regarding this clone: In the same sample, other DNA sequences code for this CDR3. The chain uses TRBV12-3 or TRBV12-4 and TRBJ1-1; D gene uncertain. This CDR3 region has 13 residues. V lost 3 bases, J lost 1 base, and 6 bases lay in between. CDR3 sequence: CASSLRENTEAFF. The DNA for the CDR3 is TGTGCCAGCAGTTTGAGGGAGAACACTGAAGCTTTCTTT.

The chain has TRBV11-3 and TRBJ2-3; TRBD2 matches 7 bases. J lost 0 bases, V lost 4 bases, and 1 base had no gene match. This CDR3 spans 14 amino acids. Germline assignment: CDR1 SGHNT and CDR2 YENEEA. CDR3 sequence reads: CASSSTSSTDTQYF. The CDR3 DNA follows: TGTGCCAGCAGCTCGACTAGCAGCACAGATACGCAGTATTTT.

The CDR3 DNA sequence: TGTGCCAGCAGCCCGAGCGGGACTAGCTGGGGGTACGAGCAGTACTTC. Protein product: CASSPSGTSWGYEQYF. The genes are TRBV9 and TRBJ2-7; 9 nucleotides line up with TRBD2. Per the germline V gene, CDR1 is SGDLS and CDR2 is YYNGEE. There are 16 residues in the CDR3. The V segment lost 4 bases and the J segment 4 bases; nucleotides outside the gene matches: 12.

The chain has TRBV2 and TRBJ1-4; D unresolved. CDR3 length equals 14 residues. V lost 7 bases and J 0 bases, leaving 9 bases between the germline ends. Germline CDR1 reads SNHLY; CDR2 reads FYNNEI. In DNA, the CDR3 is TGTGCCAGCATGCGCCATTCAACTAATGAAAAACTGTTTTTT. Translating gives CASMRHSTNEKLFF.

The sample holds one count of this clone. The chain has TRBV2 and TRBJ2-2; possibly TRBD1 for D (6 bases). This CDR3 has 17 residues. Germline lookup yields CDR1 SNHLY and CDR2 FYNNEI. Trimming cost V 0 bases and J 4 bases, with 15 bases left between them. This CDR3 reads CASSEALLGAVTGELFF. CDR3 in DNA: TGTGCCAGCAGTGAAGCGCTTCTGGGGGCGGTCACCGGGGAGCTGTTTTTT. Based on the CDR3 plus reference TRBV2 and TRBJ2-2, the full variable domain is EPEVTQTPSHQVTQMGQEVILRCVPISNHLYFYWYRQILGQKVEFLVSFYNNEISEKSEIFDDQFSVERPDGSNFTLKIRSTKLEDSAMYFCASSEALLGAVTGELFFGEGSRLTVL.

The chain employs TRBV24-1 and TRBJ2-2; D is unclear. Trimming took 2 bases from V and 4 from J, leaving 7 bases between them. The CDR3 is 14 residues long. Germline values: CDR1 KGHDR, CDR2 SFDVKD. The CDR3 loop reads CATSDSQFTGELFF. The CDR3 DNA sequence: TGTGCCACCAGTGATTCCCAATTCACCGGGGAGCTGTTTTTT.

J is TRBJ1-2 and V is TRBV5-1; D remains unclear. Germline CDR1 SGHRS, CDR2 YFSETQ. The CDR3 has 13 amino acids. The V end was cut by 0 bases, the J end by 1 base, with 4 bases between. The CDR3 DNA reads TGCGCCAGCAGCTTGGACAGTAACTATGGCTACACCTTC. Its translation: CASSLDSNYGYTF.

This rearrangement joins TRBV20-1 to TRBJ1-2; possible D gene TRBD1, 5 bases. V gave up 3 bases and J gave up 6 bases, with 11 bases separating them. In germline, CDR1 is DFQATT, CDR2 SNEGSKA (reference sequence). This CDR3 spans 12 amino acids. In DNA, the CDR3 is TGCAGTGCTAGTCGGGGGGGAAATGGCTACACCTTC. Residues: CSASRGGNGYTF.

The V and J genes are TRBV5-1 and TRBJ1-2, with 7 bases fitting TRBD1. J gave up 4 bases and V 4 bases, and 10 bases lay outside the gene matches. Germline values: CDR1 SGHRS, CDR2 YFSETQ. The CDR3 is 15 residues long. The DNA of the CDR3 is TGCGCCAGCAGCGTCGACAGGGAAGTTATCTATGGCTACACCTTC. Encoded protein: CASSVDREVIYGYTF.

The chain combines TRBV7-2 with TRBJ1-4; 7 nucleotides line up with TRBD1. This CDR3 is built from 13 residues. Germline-derived CDR1 and CDR2 are SGHTA and FQGNSA. Trimming at V came to 1 base and at J to 7 bases, leaving 0 bases not matched to a gene. The CDR3 DNA reads as TGTGCCAGCAGCTTAGACAGGGGTGAAAAACTGTTTTTT. Protein sequence: CASSLDRGEKLFF.

The chain has TRBV6-5 and TRBJ1-3; TRBD1 matches at 7 bases. The germline CDR1 and CDR2 sequences are MNHEY and SVGAGI. CDR3 size: 14 residues. The V segment lost 6 bases and the J segment 1 base; nucleotides outside the gene matches: 3. This chain's CDR3 is CASRNRGSGNTIYF. In DNA form, the CDR3 reads TGTGCCAGCAGGAACAGGGGATCTGGAAACACCATATATTTT.

This clone was found once. This sequence joins TRBV7-3 and TRBJ1-3, with 9 bases lining up with TRBD1. V lost 3 bases and J lost 8; bases outside the gene matches: 2. From germline, CDR1 is SGHTA and CDR2 FQGTGA. The CDR3 is 13 amino acids. CDR3 DNA: TGTGCCAGCAGCTTGGACAGGGGAGACACCATATATTTT. It is translated as CASSLDRGDTIYF.

CDR3 in DNA: TGTGCCAGTAGTAAACTACAGGGGGCAGATGGCAATCAGCCCCAGCATTTT. Protein product: CASSKLQGADGNQPQHF. The V call is TRBV19, the J call TRBJ1-5, with TRBD1 matching 9 bases. The V segment lost 4 bases and the J segment 2 bases; nucleotides outside the gene matches: 9. CDR3 size: 17 residues. Germline lookup yields CDR1 LNHDA and CDR2 SQIVND (reference sequence).

V usage is TRBV10-3 and J usage is TRBJ2-5, with D possibly being TRBD1 or TRBD2 (5 bases each). V lost 2 bases, J lost 5 bases, and 15 bases lay in between. This CDR3 region has 15 residues. Germline V gene lookup returns CDR1 ENHRY and CDR2 SYGVKD. This CDR3 is CAISERGDGAETQYF. CDR3 DNA sequence: TGTGCCATCAGTGAGCGGGGAGACGGGGCTGAGACCCAGTACTTC.